The entry below gives a single TCR beta chain sequence along with its context. No antigen is known for it. Per-base qualities were not stored, and no clone one base away is much larger. TCRbeta CDR3 regions were amplified from genomic DNA by means of the immunoSEQ Assay, a bias-controlled multiplex PCR. The source study handled its data this way. Nucleated cell counts per sample were estimated from amplification of reference gene primers within the assay. To quantify the absolute abundance of each unique TCRbeta CDR3 rearrangement, sequence reads were collapsed and filtered. For each sample, productive Simpson clonality was calculated as the square root of Simpson's diversity index over productive rearrangements. The table was pulled from immuneACCESS by TCRdb, which kept in-frame rearrangements only. Such tables lose some clones; where checked, under half of the loss comes from unresolved V genes, and the rest has no known cause. The V and J calls and clone size come from that table; D and trimming were worked out from the DNA. For this sample the table gives more than 95,000 clones, of which 82% were detected only once. The ten largest clones represent around 19% of the sample.

Each collaborating institution followed its own protocols to collect whole blood in K2EDTA tubes. For TCRbeta analysis, collaborators shipped samples as frozen whole blood, isolated PBMCs, or DNA extracted from either of those sample types. The sample belongs to a study of blood T cell repertoires in COVID-19 (dated by TCRdb to about 2020). For context, the study as a whole: Samples covering the acute and convalescent phases of COVID-19 were provided by collaborators in the United States, Italy and Spain. The prospective study material was composed of cDNA or gDNA derived from T cells, B-cell-depleted T cells, or PBMCs. The dataset comprised deeply sampled blood TCRbeta repertoires from subjects exposed to, actively infected with, or recovered from COVID-19. The repertoires were released in a freely available public database intended as a resource for research on the immune response to SARS-CoV-2. Samples were obtained from the ongoing ImmuneRACE study (first 160 participants) and from about 1,300 subjects provided by 6 global collaborators. Nearly every sample came with metadata listing a de-identified subject ID, COVID-19 status, age in years and sex. HLA class I and class II types, where available, came from metadata supplied by the sample provider rather than from assay-based typing.

The research as a whole found: The quantity of clinical and demographic metadata differed by source and by participant and was supplied without curation.

Relative to germline, V is 4 bases shorter and J is 2 bases shorter, with 17 bases between their ends. CDR1 and CDR2 (SQVTM, ANQGSEA) derive from the germline V gene. Counted from cysteine to phenylalanine, this CDR3 has 15 amino acids. The only DNA kept is the CDR3, 45 bases in frame from the first base. Sequencing was done on a sample of peripheral blood. The sequence links TRBV29-1 to TRBJ1-2, with no reliable assignment of the D segment. The origin of this receptor is an elderly man with acute or convalescent COVID-19. The nucleotide sequence is TGCAGCGTTGGCGGCAGTCTGATGCAGAACTATGGCTACACCTTC. Its protein reads: CSVGGSLMQNYGYTF.